These 10 T cell receptor beta chains came from one sample sequenced in a study of blood T cell repertoires in COVID-19. Libraries were prepared by immunoSEQ multiplex PCR; TCRdb keeps only in-frame clonotypes and omits some of them. The table has around 150,000 clones, more than 65% seen once. Specimen: peripheral blood. These receptors all come from a woman of 80 years or more with acute or convalescent COVID-19.

This clone was seen only a few times. The rearrangement links TRBV6-4 to TRBJ2-5; TRBD2 matches at 7 bases. The CDR3 loop spans 15 amino acids. V dropped 6 bases and J dropped 1; count of bases not matched to a gene: 8. Germline lookup yields CDR1 MRHNA and CDR2 SNTAGT. The CDR3 protein is CASSDTGGAQETQYF. The CDR3 nucleotides are TGTGCCAGCAGCGATACGGGGGGAGCCCAAGAGACCCAGTACTTC.

Only a few counts were recorded for this clone. The chain employs TRBV19 and TRBJ2-1; D possibly corresponds to TRBD1 (6 bases). The germline V gene encodes CDR1 LNHDA and CDR2 SQIVND (reference sequence). Trimming left V 5 bases short and J 3 bases short, with 11 bases between. CDR3 length equals 14 residues. This CDR3 reads CASSQDRIYNEQFF. The CDR3 nucleotides are TGTGCCAGTAGTCAGGACAGAATCTACAATGAGCAGTTCTTC.

The chain is built from TRBV18 and TRBJ1-1, with a tentative D call TRBD1 (6 bases). The germline V gene encodes CDR1 KGHSH and CDR2 LQKENI. Trimming took 4 bases from V and 4 from J, leaving 13 bases between them. The CDR3 runs 14 residues. This chain's CDR3 is CASSLQGMGTEAFF. CDR3 bases: TGTGCCAGCTCACTACAGGGAATGGGCACTGAAGCTTTCTTT.

V and J are TRBV5-1 and TRBJ2-2; 7 bases are shared with TRBD1. CDR1 and CDR2 from the germline V gene are SGHRS and YFSETQ. Unmatched junction bases numbered 12, after V lost 4 bases and J lost 6 bases. The length of the CDR3 is 16 residues. The CDR3 region has the DNA TGCGCCAGCAGCAGGCAGGGGGAATCCGGGTCCGGGGAGCTGTTTTTT. It specifies CASSRQGESGSGELFF.

This chain connects TRBV5-6 to TRBJ1-1, with D possibly being TRBD1 (6 bases). The CDR3 spans 18 residues. CDR1 is SGHDT and CDR2 is YYEEEE in the germline V gene. With 4 bases removed from V and 5 bases from J, the gap between germline ends came to 27 bases. The CDR3 region has the DNA TGTGCCAGCAGCCCGCGGGCGGGGGCCGGACCAACCTTAACTGAAGCTTTCTTT. Translating gives CASSPRAGAGPTLTEAFF.

Comment on this clone: Distinct nucleotide sequences in the sample also encode this CDR3. This sequence joins TRBV12-3 or TRBV12-4 and TRBJ1-1, with D hard to call. The CDR3 loop spans 13 amino acids. V lost 3 bases and J 2 bases, leaving 7 bases between the germline ends. CDR3 sequence (DNA): TGTGCCAGCAGTTTGCGGGTTAACACTGAAGCTTTCTTT. This translates into CASSLRVNTEAFF.

The chain recombines TRBV6-6 with TRBJ1-3; no clear D. Germline CDR1 reads MNHNY; CDR2 reads SVGAGI (reference sequence). Trimming removed 7 bases from V and 2 bases from J, with 9 bases in between. CDR3 size: 13 residues. The CDR3 coding sequence is TGTGCCAGCACCGGTAGTCCTGGAAACACCATATATTTT. It codes for CASTGSPGNTIYF.

The CDR3 loop reads CASILSRTGDGYTF. The DNA for the CDR3 is TGTGCCAGTATCCTCTCCCGGACAGGCGATGGCTACACCTTC. This chain links TRBV19 with TRBJ1-2, with 7 bases fitting TRBD1. Germline CDR1 LNHDA, CDR2 SQIVND (reference sequence). CDR3 length: 14 residues. V lost 7 bases and J lost 6; bases outside the gene matches: 11.

J is TRBJ1-1 and V is TRBV7-9; TRBD1 matches 10 bases. The CDR3 is made up of 12 amino acids. CDR1 and CDR2 (germline): SEHNR, FQNEAQ (reference sequence). V lost 4 bases to trimming and J lost 8 bases; unmatched junction nucleotides: 1. CDR3 sequence reads: CASSWGQGEAFF. In nucleotides, the CDR3 is TGTGCCAGCAGCTGGGGACAGGGGGAAGCTTTCTTT. Filled out from reference TRBV7-9 and TRBJ1-1, the complete variable domain reads DTGVSQNPRHKITKRGQNVTFRCDPISEHNRLYWYRQTLGQGPEFLTYFQNEAQLEKSRLLSDRFSAERPKGSFSTLEIQRTEQGDSAMYLCASSWGQGEAFFGQGTRLTVV.

This rearrangement joins TRBV21-1 to TRBJ2-2; TRBD2, the table's D call, was not compared with the DNA. TRBV21-1 is shown as a pseudogene. The CDR3 runs 15 residues. The chain's CDR3 is CASRPVGLSTGELFF. DNA for the CDR3: TGTGCCAGCAGACCCGTCGGGTTGAGCACCGGGGAGCTGTTTTTT.